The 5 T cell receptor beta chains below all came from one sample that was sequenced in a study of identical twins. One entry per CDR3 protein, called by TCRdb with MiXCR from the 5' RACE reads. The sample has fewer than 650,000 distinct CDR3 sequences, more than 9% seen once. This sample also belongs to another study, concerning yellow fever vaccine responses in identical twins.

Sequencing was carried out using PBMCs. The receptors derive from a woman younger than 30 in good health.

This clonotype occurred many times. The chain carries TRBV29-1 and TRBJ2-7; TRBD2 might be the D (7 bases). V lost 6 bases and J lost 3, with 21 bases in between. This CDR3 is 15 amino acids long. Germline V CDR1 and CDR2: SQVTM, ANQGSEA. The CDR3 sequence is CSVRGVGGVSYEQYF. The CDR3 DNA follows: TGCAGCGTCCGTGGAGTAGGGGGGGTAAGCTACGAGCAGTACTTC.

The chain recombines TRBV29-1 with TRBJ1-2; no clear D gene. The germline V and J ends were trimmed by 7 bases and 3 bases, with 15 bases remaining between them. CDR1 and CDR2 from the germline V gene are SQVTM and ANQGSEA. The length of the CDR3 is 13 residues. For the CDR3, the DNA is TGCAGCGCCTCAGTGGGTCTCGACTATGGCTACACCTTC. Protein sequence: CSASVGLDYGYTF.

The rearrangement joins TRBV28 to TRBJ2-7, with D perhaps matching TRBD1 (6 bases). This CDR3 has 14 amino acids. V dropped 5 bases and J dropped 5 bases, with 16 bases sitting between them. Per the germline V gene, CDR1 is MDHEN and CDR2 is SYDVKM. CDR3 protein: CASSTSGTRNEQYF. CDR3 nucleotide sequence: TGTGCCAGCAGTACCTCCGGGACACGGAACGAGCAGTACTTC.

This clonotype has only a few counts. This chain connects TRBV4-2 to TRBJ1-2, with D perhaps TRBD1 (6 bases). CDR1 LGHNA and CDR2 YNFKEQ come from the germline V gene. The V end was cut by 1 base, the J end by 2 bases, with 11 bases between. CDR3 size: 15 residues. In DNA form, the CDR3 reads TGTGCCAGCAGCCAAGGGGGGCAGGGGAACTATGGCTACACCTTC. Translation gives CASSQGGQGNYGYTF.

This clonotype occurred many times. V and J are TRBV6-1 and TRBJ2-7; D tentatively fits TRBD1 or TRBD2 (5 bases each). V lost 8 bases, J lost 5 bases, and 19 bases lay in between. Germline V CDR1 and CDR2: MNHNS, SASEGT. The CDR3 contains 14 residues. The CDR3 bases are TGTGCCAGCCATAAACCGGGGACGATCCACGAGCAGTACTTC. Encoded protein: CASHKPGTIHEQYF.